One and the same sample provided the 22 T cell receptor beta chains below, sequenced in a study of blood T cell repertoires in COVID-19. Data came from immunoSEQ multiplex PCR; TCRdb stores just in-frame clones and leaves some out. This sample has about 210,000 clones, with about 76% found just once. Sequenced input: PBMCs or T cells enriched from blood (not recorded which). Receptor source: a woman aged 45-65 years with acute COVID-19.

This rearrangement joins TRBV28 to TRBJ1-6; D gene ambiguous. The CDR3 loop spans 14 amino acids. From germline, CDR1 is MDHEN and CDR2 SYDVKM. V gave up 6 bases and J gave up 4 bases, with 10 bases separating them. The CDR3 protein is CASSAGLYNSPLHF. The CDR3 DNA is TGTGCCAGCAGCGCTGGGCTTTATAATTCACCCCTCCACTTT.

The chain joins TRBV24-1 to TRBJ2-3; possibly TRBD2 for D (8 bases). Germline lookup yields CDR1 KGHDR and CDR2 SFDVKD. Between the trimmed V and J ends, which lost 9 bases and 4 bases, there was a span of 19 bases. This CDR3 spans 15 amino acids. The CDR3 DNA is TGTGCCACCGCCAGGGGGGCCGGGAGGGCAGATACGCAGTATTTT. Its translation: CATARGAGRADTQYF.

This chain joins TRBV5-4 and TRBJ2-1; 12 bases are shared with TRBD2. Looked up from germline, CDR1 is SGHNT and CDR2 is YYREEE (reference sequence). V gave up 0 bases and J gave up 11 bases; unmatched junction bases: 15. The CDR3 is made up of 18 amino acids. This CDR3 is CASSLGMTSGSIPNKQFF. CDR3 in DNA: TGTGCCAGCAGCTTGGGGATGACTAGCGGGAGTATCCCTAACAAGCAGTTCTTC. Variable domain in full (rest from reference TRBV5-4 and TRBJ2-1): ETGVTQSPTHLIKTRGQQVTLRCSSQSGHNTVSWYQQALGQGPQFIFQYYREEENGRGNFPPRFSGLQFPNYSSELNVNALELDDSALYLCASSLGMTSGSIPNKQFFGPGTRLTVL.

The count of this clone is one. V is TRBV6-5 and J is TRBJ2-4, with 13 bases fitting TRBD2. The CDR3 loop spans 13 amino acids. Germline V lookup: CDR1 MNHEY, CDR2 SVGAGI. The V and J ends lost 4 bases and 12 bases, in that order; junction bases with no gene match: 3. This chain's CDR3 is CASSSTSGGRQYF. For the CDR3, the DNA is TGTGCCAGCAGTTCGACTAGCGGGGGGCGTCAGTACTTC.

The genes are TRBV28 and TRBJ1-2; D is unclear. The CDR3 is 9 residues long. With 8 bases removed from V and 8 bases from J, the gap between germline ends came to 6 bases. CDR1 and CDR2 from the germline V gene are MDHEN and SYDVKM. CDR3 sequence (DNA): TGTGCCAGCGGGAGGGGCTACACCTTC. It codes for CASGRGYTF.

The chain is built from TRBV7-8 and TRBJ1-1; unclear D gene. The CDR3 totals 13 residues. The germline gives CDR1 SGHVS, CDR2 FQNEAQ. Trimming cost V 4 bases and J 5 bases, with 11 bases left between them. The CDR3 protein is CASSSAMRTEAFF. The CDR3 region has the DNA TGTGCCAGCAGCTCCGCAATGCGGACTGAAGCTTTCTTT.

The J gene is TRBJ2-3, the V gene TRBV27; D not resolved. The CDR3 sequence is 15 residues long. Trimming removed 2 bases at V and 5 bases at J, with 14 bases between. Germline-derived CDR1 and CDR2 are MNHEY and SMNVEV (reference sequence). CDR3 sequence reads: CASSLPRGPQDTQYF. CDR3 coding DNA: TGTGCCAGCAGTTTACCCCGTGGGCCCCAAGATACGCAGTATTTT.

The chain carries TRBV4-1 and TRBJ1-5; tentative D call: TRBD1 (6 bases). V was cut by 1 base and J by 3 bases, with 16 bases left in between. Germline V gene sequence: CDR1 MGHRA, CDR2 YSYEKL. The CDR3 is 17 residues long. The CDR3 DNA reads TGCGCCAGCAGCCAAGGTTTATTCAGGGGAAACAATCAGCCCCAGCATTTT. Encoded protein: CASSQGLFRGNNQPQHF.

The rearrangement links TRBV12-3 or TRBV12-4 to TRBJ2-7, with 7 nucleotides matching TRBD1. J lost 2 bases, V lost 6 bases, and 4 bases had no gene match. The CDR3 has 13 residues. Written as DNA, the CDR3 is TGTGCCAGCAGCACCGGGACAGCCTACGAGCAGTACTTC. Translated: CASSTGTAYEQYF.

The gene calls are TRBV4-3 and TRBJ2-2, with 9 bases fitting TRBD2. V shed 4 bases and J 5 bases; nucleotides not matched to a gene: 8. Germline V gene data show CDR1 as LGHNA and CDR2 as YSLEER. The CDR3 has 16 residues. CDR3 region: CASSPAGGGGTGELFF. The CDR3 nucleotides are TGCGCCAGCAGCCCCGCGGGGGGGGGAGGAACCGGGGAGCTGTTTTTT.

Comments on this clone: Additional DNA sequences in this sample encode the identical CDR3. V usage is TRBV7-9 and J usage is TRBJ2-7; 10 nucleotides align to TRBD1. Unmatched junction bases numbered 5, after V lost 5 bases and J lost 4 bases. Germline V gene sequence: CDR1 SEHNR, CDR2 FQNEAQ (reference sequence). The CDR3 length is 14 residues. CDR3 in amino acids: CASSPGQGGYEQYF. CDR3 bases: TGTGCCAGCAGCCCCGGACAGGGGGGTTACGAGCAGTACTTC.

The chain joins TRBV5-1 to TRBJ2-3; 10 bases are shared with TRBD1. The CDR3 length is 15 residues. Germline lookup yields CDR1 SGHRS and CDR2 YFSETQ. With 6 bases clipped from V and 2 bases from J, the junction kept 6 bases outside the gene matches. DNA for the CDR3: TGCGCCAGCATCATTGGACAGGGGGACACAGATACGCAGTATTTT. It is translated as CASIIGQGDTDTQYF.

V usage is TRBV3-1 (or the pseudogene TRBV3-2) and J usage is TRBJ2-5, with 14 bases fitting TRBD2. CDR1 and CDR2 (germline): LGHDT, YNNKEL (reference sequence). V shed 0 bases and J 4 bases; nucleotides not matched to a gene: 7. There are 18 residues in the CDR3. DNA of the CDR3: TGTGCCAGCAGCCAAGACCCGACTAGCGGGGGGGCAAGAGAGACCCAGTACTTC. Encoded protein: CASSQDPTSGGARETQYF.

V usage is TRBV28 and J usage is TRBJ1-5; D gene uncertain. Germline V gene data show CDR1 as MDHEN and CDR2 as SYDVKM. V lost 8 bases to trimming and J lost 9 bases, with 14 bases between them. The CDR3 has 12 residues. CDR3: CASGSDIGPQHF. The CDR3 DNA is TGTGCCAGCGGCTCCGACATTGGGCCCCAGCATTTT. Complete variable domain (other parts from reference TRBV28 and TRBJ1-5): DVKVTQSSRYLVKRTGEKVFLECVQDMDHENMFWYRQDPGLGLRLIYFSYDVKMKEKGDIPEGYSVSREKKERFSLILESASTNQTSMYLCASGSDIGPQHFGDGTRLSIL.

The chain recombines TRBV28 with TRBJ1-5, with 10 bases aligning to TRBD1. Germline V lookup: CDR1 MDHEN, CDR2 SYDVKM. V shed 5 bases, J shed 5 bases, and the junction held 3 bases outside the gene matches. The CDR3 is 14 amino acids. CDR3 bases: TGTGCCAGCAGTCCGGACAGGGGGTATCAGCCCCAGCATTTT. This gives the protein CASSPDRGYQPQHF.

The chain's CDR3 is CASSLSGGSQPQHF. The CDR3 bases are TGTGCCAGCAGCTTAAGTGGCGGGAGTCAGCCCCAGCATTTT. This chain uses TRBV7-9 with TRBJ1-5; no clear D gene. V was shortened by 2 bases and J by 6 bases, with 11 bases between the two germline ends. Germline V gives CDR1 SEHNR, CDR2 FQNEAQ (reference sequence). The CDR3 spans 14 residues.

The CDR3 region has the DNA TGCGCCAGCAGCTCCGAACAGGGGGAGGGTTCACCCCTCCACTTT. Translated: CASSSEQGEGSPLHF. The V and J genes are TRBV4-3 and TRBJ1-6; TRBD1 agrees at 8 bases. V lost 5 bases, J lost 9 bases, and 9 bases stayed unmatched. The length of the CDR3 is 15 residues. Germline loops: CDR1 LGHNA, CDR2 YSLEER.

The CDR3 coding sequence is TGTGCCAGCAGTAAAGCGGGGGGGCGGGCAGATACGCAGTATTTT. It encodes CASSKAGGRADTQYF. J is TRBJ2-3 and V is TRBV28, with 10 bases that match TRBD2. Germline-derived CDR1 and CDR2 are MDHEN and SYDVKM. Trimming took 5 bases from V and 4 from J; bases not matched to a gene: 6. This CDR3 spans 15 amino acids. Complete variable domain (other parts from reference TRBV28 and TRBJ2-3): DVKVTQSSRYLVKRTGEKVFLECVQDMDHENMFWYRQDPGLGLRLIYFSYDVKMKEKGDIPEGYSVSREKKERFSLILESASTNQTSMYLCASSKAGGRADTQYFGPGTRLTVL.

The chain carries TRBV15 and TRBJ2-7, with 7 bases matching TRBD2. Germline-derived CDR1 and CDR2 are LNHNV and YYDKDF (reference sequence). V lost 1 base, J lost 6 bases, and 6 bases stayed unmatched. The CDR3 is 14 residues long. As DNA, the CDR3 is TGTGCCACCAGCAGAGGAGGCGGGGAGGGCGAGCAGTACTTC. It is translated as CATSRGGGEGEQYF.

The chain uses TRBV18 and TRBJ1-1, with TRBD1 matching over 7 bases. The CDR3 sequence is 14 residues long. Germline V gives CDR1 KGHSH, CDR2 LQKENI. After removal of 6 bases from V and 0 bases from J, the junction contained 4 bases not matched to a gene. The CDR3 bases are TGTGCCAGCTCGACAGGGCCAATGAACACTGAAGCTTTCTTT. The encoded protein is CASSTGPMNTEAFF.

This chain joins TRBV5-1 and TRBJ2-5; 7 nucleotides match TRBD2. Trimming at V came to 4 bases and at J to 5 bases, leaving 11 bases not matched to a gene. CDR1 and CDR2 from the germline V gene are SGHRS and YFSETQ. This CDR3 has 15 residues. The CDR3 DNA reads TGCGCCAGCAGCGCCCAGCGGGATAGACTGGAGACCCAGTACTTC. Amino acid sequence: CASSAQRDRLETQYF.

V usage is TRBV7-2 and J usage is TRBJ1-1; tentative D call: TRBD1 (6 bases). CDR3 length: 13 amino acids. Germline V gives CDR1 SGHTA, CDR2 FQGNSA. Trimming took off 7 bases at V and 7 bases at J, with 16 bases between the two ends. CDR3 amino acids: CASTSFTGNEAFF. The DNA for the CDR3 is TGTGCCAGCACCAGTTTCACAGGGAATGAAGCTTTCTTT.